The present T cell receptor beta chain was sequenced within a study of control samples from healthy donors and cancer patients. Here immunoSEQ multiplex PCR was the method, and the copy in TCRdb shows in-frame clones only, minus some. The sample shows around 150,000 clones, approximately 93% of them seen only once. This clone has just one count. CDR3 size: 15 residues. Per the germline V gene, CDR1 is LGHNA and CDR2 is YSLEER. Trimming pared 4 bases from V and 5 bases from J, leaving 17 bases between. This sequence was found in a woman in her thirties or forties in good health. The rearrangement uses TRBV4-3 and TRBJ1-2; D remains ambiguous. The sequencing input was blood. DNA of the CDR3: TGCGCCAGCAGCCGGATCCGAGGGATTGGATATGGCTACACCTTC. It codes for CASSRIRGIGYGYTF.